The 16 T cell receptor beta chains below were found in one sample sequenced in a study of Ad26.COV2.S vaccination and SARS-CoV-2 variants. Treatment denoted: roughly 18 received Ad26.COV2.S at low or high dose, single or two shots; a few received placebo; per-sample allocation not given. The samples date from day 63 after the first vaccine or placebo injection. Profiling relied on immunoSEQ multiplex PCR, and the TCRdb table lists in-frame clones only, not all of them. Among some 290,000 clones, more than 70% were seen once, and the ten largest hold 1.5% to 2.5%. This specimen was peripheral blood, taken in a trial of Ad26.COV2.S vaccine versus placebo. The receptors originated from a person aged 18 to 65 who received the Ad26.COV2.S COVID-19 vaccine or a placebo.

The chain has TRBV7-9 and TRBJ2-2; D unclear. Trimming took 2 bases from V and 5 from J, leaving 12 bases between them. Germline V lookup: CDR1 SEHNR, CDR2 FQNEAQ (reference sequence). This CDR3 has 15 residues. The CDR3, as DNA: TGTGCCAGCAGCTTAATTTCGGGTGAAACCGGGGAGCTGTTTTTT. It specifies CASSLISGETGELFF. The whole variable domain, remainder taken from reference TRBV7-9 and TRBJ2-2, is DTGVSQNPRHKITKRGQNVTFRCDPISEHNRLYWYRQTLGQGPEFLTYFQNEAQLEKSRLLSDRFSAERPKGSFSTLEIQRTEQGDSAMYLCASSLISGETGELFFGEGSRLTVL.

As DNA, the CDR3 is TGTGCCAGCAGCGAACCTGGACAGACATGCTACGAGCAGTACTTC. Its protein product is CASSEPGQTCYEQYF. The J gene is TRBJ2-7, the V gene TRBV9, with TRBD1 as a possible D gene (6 bases). The CDR3 totals 15 residues. CDR1 and CDR2 from the germline V gene are SGDLS and YYNGEE. V lost 3 bases and J lost 3, with 16 bases in between.

CDR3 residues: CASTNQGSTEAFF. The CDR3 nucleotides read TGTGCCAGCACGAACCAGGGCAGCACTGAAGCTTTCTTT. This chain uses TRBV3-1 (or the pseudogene TRBV3-2) with TRBJ1-1; a possible D gene is TRBD1 (5 bases). The length of the CDR3 is 13 residues. CDR1 LGHDT and CDR2 YNNKEL come from the germline V gene (reference sequence). Trimming cost V 7 bases and J 4 bases, with 13 bases left between them.

CDR3 amino acids: CASSYSGGASGEQFF. In DNA form, the CDR3 reads TGTGCCAGCAGTTATAGCGGGGGGGCTTCGGGTGAGCAGTTCTTC. The genes are TRBV2 and TRBJ2-1; 11 bases are a match to TRBD2. The CDR3 contains 15 residues. Germline CDR1 and CDR2: SNHLY and FYNNEI. The trim removed 5 bases at V and 9 bases at J, leaving 9 bases unmatched.

The chain couples TRBV19 to TRBJ1-2, with 7 bases that match TRBD1. The germline CDR1 and CDR2 sequences are LNHDA and SQIVND (reference sequence). This CDR3 has 13 residues. V lost 5 bases to trimming and J lost 4 bases; unmatched junction nucleotides: 4. CDR3 sequence: CASSPWDSYGYTF. The CDR3 nucleotides read TGTGCCAGTAGTCCCTGGGACAGCTATGGCTACACCTTC.

This chain links TRBV19 with TRBJ1-4, with D perhaps matching TRBD1 (5 bases). The germline V and J ends were trimmed by 4 bases and 5 bases, with 20 bases remaining between them. Per germline, CDR1 LNHDA and CDR2 SQIVND (reference sequence). The CDR3 is made up of 17 amino acids. CDR3 bases: TGTGCCAGTAGTACTCGCCGGGACCACCGACGGAATGAAAAACTGTTTTTT. Its translation: CASSTRRDHRRNEKLFF.

The rearrangement uses TRBV11-2 and TRBJ2-5, with TRBD2 matching 7 bases. CDR1 SGHAT and CDR2 FQNNGV come from the germline V gene. The CDR3 is 17 amino acids. The V segment lost 1 base and the J segment 4 bases; nucleotides outside the gene matches: 12. The CDR3 reads CASSLGGAGELRETQYF. In DNA, the CDR3 is TGTGCCAGCAGCTTAGGCGGGGCGGGGGAACTACGAGAGACCCAGTACTTC.

V and J are TRBV30 and TRBJ1-1; D gene ambiguous. The CDR3 is 14 amino acids. Germline values: CDR1 GTSNPN, CDR2 SVGIG (reference sequence). Deletions cut 3 bases from V and 10 bases from J, with 21 bases between. For the CDR3, the DNA is TGTGCCTGGAGCCTAGGACCCTCATCCGGGTCAGCTTTCTTT. It is translated as CAWSLGPSSGSAFF.

This chain links TRBV5-8 with TRBJ2-5; D unresolved. This CDR3 is 15 amino acids long. Germline lookup yields CDR1 SGHTS and CDR2 YDEGEE. V was pared by 0 bases and J by 0 bases, with 9 bases between. The CDR3 DNA is TGTGCCAGCAGCTTGGGCCGAACAGACCAAGAGACCCAGTACTTC. It yields the protein CASSLGRTDQETQYF. The complete variable domain, with remaining parts taken from reference TRBV5-8 and TRBJ2-5, reads EAGVTQSPTHLIKTRGQQATLRCSPISGHTSVYWYQQALGLGLQFLLWYDEGEERNRGNFPPRFSGRQFPNYSSELNVNALELEDSALYLCASSLGRTDQETQYFGPGTRLLVL.

The genes are TRBV3-1 (or the pseudogene TRBV3-2) and TRBJ2-7; D unresolved. From germline, CDR1 is LGHDT and CDR2 YNNKEL (reference sequence). V gave up 3 bases and J gave up 5 bases, with 8 bases separating them. The CDR3 is made up of 12 amino acids. CDR3: CASSHLGNEQYF. CDR3 nucleotide sequence: TGTGCCAGCAGCCACTTAGGGAACGAGCAGTACTTC.

CDR3 loop: CASSYRSSGNTIYF. The CDR3 nucleotides read TGTGCCAGCAGTTACAGGTCCTCTGGAAACACCATATATTTT. The genes are TRBV6-5 and TRBJ1-3; D ambiguous. Germline V gene data show CDR1 as MNHEY and CDR2 as SVGAGI. V gave up 2 bases and J gave up 0 bases, with 5 bases separating them. This CDR3 comprises 14 residues.

The J gene is TRBJ1-2, the V gene TRBV29-1; D uncertain. Germline lookup yields CDR1 SQVTM and CDR2 ANQGSEA. The length of the CDR3 is 11 residues. The V end lost 3 bases, the J end lost 6 bases, and 8 bases lay between the germline ends. The chain's CDR3 is CSVEGGHGYTF. The CDR3 nucleotides read TGCAGCGTTGAGGGTGGACATGGCTACACCTTC.

This clone occurred a few times. The chain links TRBV4-1 to TRBJ1-6; 8 nucleotides line up with TRBD1. The CDR3 runs to 15 residues. The germline V gene has CDR1 MGHRA and CDR2 YSYEKL. The V gene end was trimmed by 2 bases and the J gene end by 10 bases; junction bases not matched to a gene: 7. The CDR3 sequence is CASSQWGTGSSPLHF. The CDR3 nucleotides are TGCGCCAGCAGCCAATGGGGGACAGGTTCATCACCCCTCCACTTT.

The CDR3, as DNA: TGTGCCAGCAGCTTGGAGTCTCGGGGCGCTGAAGCTTTCTTT. It codes for CASSLESRGAEAFF. The chain carries TRBV5-4 and TRBJ1-1; tentatively, D is TRBD1 (5 bases). Trimming pared 0 bases from V and 6 bases from J, leaving 12 bases between. This CDR3 comprises 14 residues. Germline assignment: CDR1 SGHNT and CDR2 YYREEE (reference sequence).

In its sample, this clone was seen once. This rearrangement joins TRBV6-5 to TRBJ1-6; D uncertain. V shed 4 bases and J shed 2 bases, with 12 bases lying between them. The CDR3 consists of 16 residues. CDR1 is MNHEY, CDR2 SVGAGI, per germline. The CDR3 coding sequence is TGTGCCAGCAGTTCAGGAGGAAGCACCTATAATTCACCCCTCCACTTT. Its translation is CASSSGGSTYNSPLHF.

The chain carries TRBV27 and TRBJ2-3; possibly TRBD1 or TRBD2 for D (6 bases each). V shed 5 bases and J shed 1 base, with 16 bases lying between them. In germline, CDR1 is MNHEY, CDR2 SMNVEV (reference sequence). This CDR3 has 16 amino acids. The CDR3 DNA reads as TGTGCCAGCAGTCTTCTCGGGGGCCCCGGCACAGATACGCAGTATTTT. Protein product: CASSLLGGPGTDTQYF.